The clone carrying this TCR beta chain appeared a few times. The data stem from a study of blood T cells in healthy people across ages. The CDR3 is 13 amino acids. J was trimmed by 5 bases and V by 2 bases; bases with no gene match: 4. CDR1 is DFQATT, CDR2 SNEGSKA, per germline (reference sequence). Using a J-beta primer mix together with a sample-barcoded 5' primer, a second PCR was run for roughly 7 to 12 cycles. One entry per CDR3 protein results from TCRdb running MiXCR on the 5' RACE reads. This table has 1.5 million to 1.9 million distinct CDR3 sequences, approximately 39% appearing once. The clonotype was recovered from a woman between 18 and 29 years old in good health. Sample: blood. J is TRBJ1-1 and V is TRBV20-1, with TRBD1 matching over 8 bases. CDR3 DNA sequence: TGCAGTGCTAGACAGACAGGGGAGACTGAAGCTTTCTTT. Translation gives CSARQTGETEAFF.